This is a list of T cell receptor beta chains from one sample in a study of shared clonotypes between healthy human individuals. The assay was immunoSEQ multiplex PCR, and TCRdb's table has in-frame clones only and misses some. The table has some 2.1 million clones, 85% to 95% seen once; the top ten hold roughly 0.13%. The material sequenced was naive CD4+ T cells sorted from blood. The source is a man aged 18 to 30 in good health. The CDR3 runs from the conserved cysteine through the conserved F or W. The D gene is left open where the match is weak. Clone size is not always given. Where it is, it says once, few, many or a class for expanded clones.

CDR3nt: TGTGCCAGCAGAACCCAGGGGGTAAATCAGCCCCAGCATTTT
CDR3aa: CASRTQGVNQPQHF
abundance: NA
v_gene: TRBV2
j_gene: TRBJ1-5
d_gene: TRBD1

CDR3nt: TGTGCCAGCTCACAAACTGGACAGAGCTACGAGCAGTACTTC
CDR3aa: CASSQTGQSYEQYF
abundance: NA
v_gene: TRBV18
j_gene: TRBJ2-7
d_gene: NA

CDR3nt: TGTGCCAGCAGAGGGGACGGCCGTGAAGCTTTCTTT
CDR3aa: CASRGDGREAFF
abundance: NA
v_gene: TRBV25-1
j_gene: TRBJ1-1
d_gene: NA

CDR3nt: TGTGCCAGCAGTTCGACAGGGGATGAGCAGTTCTTC
CDR3aa: CASSSTGDEQFF
abundance: NA
v_gene: TRBV6-5
j_gene: TRBJ2-1
d_gene: TRBD1

CDR3nt: TGCAGCGTTGAAGTCGTAAGGCAGGGGACCGGGGAGCTGTTTTTT
CDR3aa: CSVEVVRQGTGELFF
abundance: NA
v_gene: TRBV29-1
j_gene: TRBJ2-2
d_gene: NA

CDR3nt: TGTGCCAGCTCACTAACCCCAGGGTCCTACACCGGGGAGCTGTTTTTT
CDR3aa: CASSLTPGSYTGELFF
abundance: NA
v_gene: TRBV18
j_gene: TRBJ2-2
d_gene: NA

CDR3nt: TGCGCCAGCAGCTTGGATTTGAGACCTGGAGAGACCCAGTACTTC
CDR3aa: CASSLDLRPGETQYF
abundance: once
v_gene: TRBV5-1
j_gene: TRBJ2-5
d_gene: NA

CDR3nt: TGTGCCTCACGAGGGGGTTCAAATCAGCCCCAGCATTTT
CDR3aa: CASRGGSNQPQHF
abundance: few
v_gene: TRBV6-5
j_gene: TRBJ1-5
d_gene: NA

CDR3nt: TGTGCCCGGATTCTACAGGAACCGGGGGGCGGGGAGCTGTTTTTT
CDR3aa: CARILQEPGGGELFF
abundance: NA
v_gene: TRBV2
j_gene: TRBJ2-2
d_gene: TRBD2

CDR3nt: TGTGCCAGCACCGGCCCCCCCCGACAGGGGCTTAACTACGAGCAGTACTTC
CDR3aa: CASTGPPRQGLNYEQYF
abundance: NA
v_gene: TRBV28
j_gene: TRBJ2-7
d_gene: TRBD1

CDR3nt: TGCGCCAGCAGCTTGAGGGACAGCTCCTACGAGCAGTACTTC
CDR3aa: CASSLRDSSYEQYF
abundance: NA
v_gene: TRBV5-1
j_gene: TRBJ2-7
d_gene: TRBD1

CDR3nt: TGCGCCAGTGCCCCCAAGCAGGGGTTTGGCTACACCTTC
CDR3aa: CASAPKQGFGYTF
abundance: NA
v_gene: TRBV5-1
j_gene: TRBJ1-2
d_gene: NA

CDR3nt: TGCAGCGTTGGAGAAGAAACCCTCGCAGGGTGGGCGGGCTACACCTTC
CDR3aa: CSVGEETLAGWAGYTF
abundance: NA
v_gene: TRBV29-1
j_gene: TRBJ1-2
d_gene: NA